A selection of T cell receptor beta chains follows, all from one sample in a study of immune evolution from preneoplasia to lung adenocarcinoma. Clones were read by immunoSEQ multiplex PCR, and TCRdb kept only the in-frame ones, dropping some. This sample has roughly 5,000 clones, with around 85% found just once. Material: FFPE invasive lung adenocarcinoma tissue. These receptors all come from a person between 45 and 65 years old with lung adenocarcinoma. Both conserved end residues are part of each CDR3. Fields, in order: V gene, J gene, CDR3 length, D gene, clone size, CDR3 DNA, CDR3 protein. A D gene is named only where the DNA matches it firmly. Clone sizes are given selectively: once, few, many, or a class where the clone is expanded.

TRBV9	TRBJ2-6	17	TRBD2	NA	TGTGCCAGCAGCTTGTTAGCGGGAGGAACCGGGGCCAACGTCCTGACTTTC	CASSLLAGGTGANVLTF
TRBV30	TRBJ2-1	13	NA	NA	TGTGCCTGGAATAGGGGAGCGCTGGATGAGCAGTTCTTC	CAWNRGALDEQFF
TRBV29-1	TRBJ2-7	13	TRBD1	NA	TGCAGCGTGCAAACCGGGACAGGCAGCGAGCAGTACTTC	CSVQTGTGSEQYF
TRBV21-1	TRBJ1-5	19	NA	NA	TGTGCCAGCACCCTAAAGAGCCCAGGGGGCCTTCTTAGCAATCAGCCCCAGCATTTT	CASTLKSPGGLLSNQPQHF
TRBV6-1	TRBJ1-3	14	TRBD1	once	TGTGCCAGCAGTGTAGGACAGGGGGCAGACACCATATATTTT	CASSVGQGADTIYF
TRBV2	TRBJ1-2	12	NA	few	TGTGCCAGCAACACAGGACGGTATGGCTACACCTTC	CASNTGRYGYTF
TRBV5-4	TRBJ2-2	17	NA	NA	TGTGCCAGCACTGTACTTCCTTTTAGGGGGAGGTACGGGGAGCTGTTTTTT	CASTVLPFRGRYGELFF
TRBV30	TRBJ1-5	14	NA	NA	TGTGCCTGGAGTGTACTGTTAGGAGGTCAGCCCCAGCATTTT	CAWSVLLGGQPQHF
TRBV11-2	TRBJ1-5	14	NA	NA	TGTGCCAGCAGCCCCGGTAGGGGCAATCAGCCCCAGCATTTT	CASSPGRGNQPQHF
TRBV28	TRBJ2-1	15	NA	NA	TGTGCCAGCAGTTTAGGGGGCTCCTCCTACAATGAGCAGTTCTTC	CASSLGGSSYNEQFF
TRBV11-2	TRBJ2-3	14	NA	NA	TGTGCCAACAGCTTATTTGCGGGCGCAGATACGCAGTATTTT	CANSLFAGADTQYF
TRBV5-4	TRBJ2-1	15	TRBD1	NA	TGTGCCAGCAGCGGGACAGGGGGCTCCTACAATGAGCAGTTCTTC	CASSGTGGSYNEQFF
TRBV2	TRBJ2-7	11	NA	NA	TGTGCCAGCAGTATCGGCTTTAAGCAGTACTTC	CASSIGFKQYF
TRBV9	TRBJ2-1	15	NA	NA	TGTGCCAGCAGCGTACAATGGACAGTTTACAATGAGCAGTTCTTC	CASSVQWTVYNEQFF
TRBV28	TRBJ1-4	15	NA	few	TGTGCCAGCAGTTTACAAGAGGGCGTGGGGGAAAAACTGTTTTTT	CASSLQEGVGEKLFF
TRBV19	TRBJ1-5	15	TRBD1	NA	TGTGCCAGTCGCGAAATGGGACAGGGGAATCAGCCCCAGCATTTT	CASREMGQGNQPQHF
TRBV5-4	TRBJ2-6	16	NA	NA	TGTGCCGCTAGTTTCGGGGTTCTCGGTGGGGCCAACGTCCTGACTTTC	CAASFGVLGGANVLTF
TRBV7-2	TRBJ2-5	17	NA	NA	TGTGCCAGCAGCCCCTCGTTACTTAGCGGAAGGCAAGAGACCCAGTACTTC	CASSPSLLSGRQETQYF
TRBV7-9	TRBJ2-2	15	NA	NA	TGTGCCAGCAGCCCCCTCGGGGAAGGTACCGGGGAGCTGTTTTTT	CASSPLGEGTGELFF
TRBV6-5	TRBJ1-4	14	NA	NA	TGTGCCAGCAGAACAGGGTCGGTGAGAGAAAAACTGTTTTTT	CASRTGSVREKLFF
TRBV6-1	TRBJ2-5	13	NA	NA	TGTGCCAGCAGAGATCGGTGGGCGATGTCCCAGTACTTC	CASRDRWAMSQYF
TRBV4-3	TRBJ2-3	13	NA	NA	TGCGCCAGCAGCCAAGACGTAAAAGATACGCAGTATTTT	CASSQDVKDTQYF
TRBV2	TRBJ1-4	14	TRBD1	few	TGTGCCAGCAGTTCCGGGACAGATAATGAAAAACTGTTTTTT	CASSSGTDNEKLFF
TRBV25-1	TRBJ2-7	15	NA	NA	TGTGCCAGCAGTGAATATAATCTCCTGGCTGGGGAGCAGTACTTC	CASSEYNLLAGEQYF
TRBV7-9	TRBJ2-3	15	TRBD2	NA	TGTGCCAGCAGCTTAGATCTAGCGGGGGACTCCCCTCAGTATTTT	CASSLDLAGDSPQYF
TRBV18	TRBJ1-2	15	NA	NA	TGTGCCAGCTCGCCAGAGGCCATCCCGGTTTATGGCTACACCTTC	CASSPEAIPVYGYTF
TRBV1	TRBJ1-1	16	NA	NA	TGCACCAGCAGCCAAGATCCCGGGGCAAAGAACACTGAAGCTTTCTTT	CTSSQDPGAKNTEAFF
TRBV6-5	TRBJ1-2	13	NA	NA	TGTGCCAGCAACAATTGGGTGGGGTATGGCTACACCTTC	CASNNWVGYGYTF
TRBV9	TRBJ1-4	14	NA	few	TGTGCCAGCAGCGTAGCGGGGGGCGGTGAAAAACTGTTTTTT	CASSVAGGGEKLFF
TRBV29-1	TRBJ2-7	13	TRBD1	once	TGCAGCGTTGATGTTACAGGGGGCTACGAGCAGTACTTC	CSVDVTGGYEQYF
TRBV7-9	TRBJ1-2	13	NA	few	TGTGCCAGCACCGCGGGGTGGGACTATGGCTACACCTTC	CASTAGWDYGYTF
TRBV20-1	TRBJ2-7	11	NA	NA	TGCAGTGCTAGACCTGGGGTCGAGCAGTACTTC	CSARPGVEQYF
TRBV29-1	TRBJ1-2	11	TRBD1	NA	TGCAGCGTAATTGGACAGGGTGGCTACACCTTC	CSVIGQGGYTF
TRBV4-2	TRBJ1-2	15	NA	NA	TGTGCCAGCAGCCAAGAACAGGCAAAAGGGTATGGCTACACCTTC	CASSQEQAKGYGYTF
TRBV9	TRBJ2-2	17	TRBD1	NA	TGTGCCAGCAGCCCAGGGACAGGGGGAGAGGACACCGGGGAGCTGTTTTTT	CASSPGTGGEDTGELFF
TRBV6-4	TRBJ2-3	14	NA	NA	TGTGCCAGCAGTGACGGGACCGACACAGATACGCAGTATTTT	CASSDGTDTDTQYF
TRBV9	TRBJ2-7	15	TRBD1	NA	TGTGCCAGCAGCGCGTCCGGGACAGGATACTACGAGCAGTACTTC	CASSASGTGYYEQYF
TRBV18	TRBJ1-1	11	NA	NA	TGTGCCAGCCAAGGGGGGGATGAAGCTTTCTTT	CASQGGDEAFF
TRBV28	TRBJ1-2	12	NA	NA	TGTGCCAGCGCCTCGGGTGGCTATGGCTACACCTTC	CASASGGYGYTF